Following are 22 T cell receptor beta chains from one sample sequenced in a study of CXCR3-negative and CXCR3-positive naive CD8 T cells. Via 5' RACE with UMI labels, TRB cDNA libraries were prepared. Each CDR3 protein gets one entry in TCRdb, which reprocessed the 5' RACE reads and gives no DNA. The specimen's table records some 140,000 distinct CDR3 sequences. Overall study results and limits: Researchers report that CXCR3-positive naive cells carry more hydrophobic TRB CDR3s than CXCR3-negative naive cells.

For these TCRs, the target antigens are not known. Material: naive CXCR3+ CD8+ T cells from blood. Regarding subset: CD45RO-CCR7+CD27+CD95- naive CD8+ T cells expressing CXCR3 (TNR3+). Receptors were obtained from a human donor in good health. Some clones in this sample may be carry-over from other donors' samples.

The chain couples TRBV29-1 to TRBJ1-5; the TCRdb D gene call, TRBD1, has no DNA to confirm it. This CDR3 contains 13 residues. CDR1 is SQVTM, CDR2 ANQGSEA, per germline. CDR3 sequence: CSVTTGWFQPQHF.

CDR3 amino acids: CASSFSRDRPDLFYGYTF. The gene calls are TRBV27 and TRBJ1-2; TCRdb gives TRBD1 as the D gene, but with no DNA this cannot be confirmed. The CDR3 is 18 residues long. CDR1 MNHEY and CDR2 SMNVEV come from the germline V gene (reference sequence).

The V and J genes are TRBV6-6 and TRBJ2-7; the D call of TRBD1 rests on TCRdb alone, since no DNA is present to check it. Germline loops: CDR1 MNHNY, CDR2 SVGAGI (reference sequence). This CDR3 region has 16 residues. The CDR3 here is CASSYSDRAASEEQYF.

J is TRBJ2-5 and V is TRBV28; there is no DNA to check the TCRdb D call of TRBD2. The CDR3 consists of 16 residues. Germline CDR1 is MDHEN and CDR2 is SYDVKM. The CDR3 loop reads CASSCQRGGFGETQYF.

The chain joins TRBV19 to TRBJ2-7; the D call from TCRdb, TRBD1, cannot be confirmed without DNA. CDR3 size: 15 residues. Germline lookup yields CDR1 LNHDA and CDR2 SQIVND (reference sequence). CDR3 in amino acids: CASSWTGPSGYEQYF.

This chain uses TRBV20-1 with TRBJ1-1; absent DNA, TCRdb's TRBD1 call cannot be checked. The CDR3 consists of 11 residues. The germline V gene has CDR1 DFQATT and CDR2 SNEGSKA (reference sequence). The CDR3 protein is CSPWGGSEAFF.

The gene calls are TRBV11-2 and TRBJ2-3. Germline lookup yields CDR1 SGHAT and CDR2 FQNNGV. The CDR3 length is 16 residues. The CDR3 spells CASSLEASGNTDTQYF.

The V gene is TRBV27, the J gene TRBJ1-1; TCRdb designates TRBD1, a call that cannot be tested without DNA. Germline V lookup: CDR1 MNHEY, CDR2 SMNVEV (reference sequence). This CDR3 comprises 13 residues. The chain's CDR3 is CASSLGGGTEAFF.

CDR3 sequence: CASSSYSFFTDTQYF. V usage is TRBV11-2 and J usage is TRBJ2-3. This CDR3 region has 15 residues. Germline CDR1 and CDR2: SGHAT and FQNNGV. Complete variable domain (other parts from reference TRBV11-2 and TRBJ2-3): EAGVAQSPRYKIIEKRQSVAFWCNPISGHATLYWYQQILGQGPKLLIQFQNNGVVDDSQLPKDRFSAERLKGVDSTLKIQPAKLEDSAVYLCASSSYSFFTDTQYFGPGTRLTVL.

This chain uses TRBV4-3 with TRBJ2-5; without DNA, the TCRdb call of TRBD1 cannot be checked. This CDR3 comprises 15 residues. CDR1 LGHNA and CDR2 YSLEER come from the germline V gene. The CDR3 here is CASSQGGGAGETQYF.

The chain combines TRBV12-3 or TRBV12-4 with TRBJ1-2; TCRdb proposes TRBD1, but this gene call is untestable without DNA. CDR3 size: 14 residues. CDR3 protein: CASSRGAGADGYTF.

The chain carries TRBV27 and TRBJ1-2; TCRdb returns TRBD1, unconfirmable since there is no DNA. CDR3 length: 16 residues. Germline values: CDR1 MNHEY, CDR2 SMNVEV (reference sequence). CDR3 loop: CASSFSPTGFNYGYTF.

The chain uses TRBV29-1 and TRBJ2-5; the TCRdb call, TRBD2, lacks DNA for checking. The CDR3 length is 17 residues. CDR1 is SQVTM, CDR2 ANQGSEA, per germline. The chain's CDR3 is CSVSGLAGSVPQETQYF. Looking up the rest from reference TRBV29-1 and TRBJ2-5 gives the full variable domain: SAVISQKPSRDICQRGTSLTIQCQVDSQVTMMFWYRQQPGQSLTLIATANQGSEATYESGFVIDKFPISRPNLTFSTLTVSNMSPEDSSIYLCSVSGLAGSVPQETQYFGPGTRLLVL.

This chain uses TRBV7-6 with TRBJ1-1; there is no DNA to check the TCRdb D call of TRBD1. The germline V gene has CDR1 SGHVS and CDR2 FNYEAQ. The CDR3 covers 14 residues. The CDR3 protein is CASTWAPEAAEAFF.

The chain is built from TRBV29-1 and TRBJ2-7. The CDR3 totals 11 residues. Germline V gene data show CDR1 as SQVTM and CDR2 as ANQGSEA. CDR3 sequence reads: CSVAGAYEQYF.

The V gene is TRBV14, the J gene TRBJ2-7; TCRdb returns TRBD1, unconfirmable since there is no DNA. CDR3 length: 13 amino acids. Germline V gene sequence: CDR1 SGHDN, CDR2 FVKESK. CDR3 loop: CASSQQGFSEQYF.

The chain carries TRBV11-2 and TRBJ2-2; TCRdb outputs TRBD2, but without DNA this stays unchecked. The germline gives CDR1 SGHAT, CDR2 FQNNGV. CDR3 length: 14 residues. CDR3 region: CASSFEAGAGELFF.

This sequence joins TRBV9 and TRBJ2-7. CDR1 is SGDLS and CDR2 is YYNGEE in the germline V gene. CDR3 length equals 14 residues. CDR3 loop: CASSVGSPSYEQYF. Drawing the rest from reference TRBV9 and TRBJ2-7, the complete variable domain is DSGVTQTPKHLITATGQRVTLRCSPRSGDLSVYWYQQSLDQGLQFLIQYYNGEERAKGNILERFSAQQFPDLHSELNLSSLELGDSALYFCASSVGSPSYEQYFGPGTRLTVT.

The chain is built from TRBV7-2 and TRBJ1-2. The CDR3 length is 14 residues. In germline, CDR1 is SGHTA, CDR2 FQGNSA. The CDR3 is CASSLVVGDYGYTF.

The genes are TRBV28 and TRBJ2-1; TCRdb lists TRBD1, though no DNA is available to test this call. The germline V gene encodes CDR1 MDHEN and CDR2 SYDVKM. There are 13 residues in the CDR3. The CDR3 sequence is CASRPRGHNEQFF.

This rearrangement joins TRBV28 to TRBJ1-3. The CDR3 runs 15 residues. CDR1 is MDHEN and CDR2 is SYDVKM in the germline V gene. The CDR3 loop reads CASSFTGSSGNTIYF.

The rearrangement joins TRBV5-6 to TRBJ2-1; there is no DNA to check the TCRdb D call of TRBD1. Germline values: CDR1 SGHDT, CDR2 YYEEEE. The CDR3 totals 16 residues. The CDR3 region is CASIPGGIGPDPEQFF.